This note documents a single T cell receptor beta chain sequence. Its antigen remains unidentified. Per-base qualities were not stored, and no clone one base away is much larger. TCR CDR3 regions were amplified from genomic DNA by multiplex PCR using the deep immunoSEQ assay. Extracted genomic DNA from each cell subset was spread evenly across all wells of several immunoSEQ 96-well plates, with each plate serving as a replicate. For sorted subsets, 150 to 250 ng genomic DNA, equal to some 28,000 T cell genomes, was loaded into each replicate PCR. Purified libraries were measured with a Qubit 3.0 fluorometer, size-checked on a Bioanalyzer 2100, and measured again with the KAPA Library Quantification kit. Each immunoSEQ 96-well plate was sequenced on its own single-read 150-cycle Illumina NextSeq 550 flow cell. Under the source paper's analysis protocol: Because only junctional sequences without quality scores were contained in the immunoSEQ output, filtering matching that applied to full-length reads could not be performed. Sequences were annotated with PyIR, a Python wrapper for IgBLAST v1.9, using IMGT germline references to assign V/J genes and CDR3. Any read was removed if the V/J assignment was weak (E-value above 1e-6), the CDR3 was missing, or the read contained stop codons, out-of-frame junctions, or ambiguous translated residues. V3J clonotypes were defined as sequences sharing an identical inferred V gene, J gene, and CDR3 amino acid sequence. The percentage overlap between two repertoires was calculated by dividing the number of shared unique clonotypes by the size of the smaller repertoire. Repertoire richness was assessed with RTK rarefaction, the Chao1 estimator, and Recon v2.1 estimates of unobserved clonotypes. For all TCRbeta clonotypes obtained by the gDNA method from four donors, generation probabilities were computed with OLGA. Sourced from immuneACCESS, this table was stored by TCRdb with only in-frame sequences that have V and J called. A share of the clones is absent; for the studies checked, an unresolved V gene accounts for under half, and the remainder has no known explanation. D and trimming come from the DNA, and the V and J calls and clone size come from that table. The sample contains about 2 million clones, roughly 94% of them found a single time. The ten top clones hold about 1.1% of the sample.

The source of the sample is a study of shared clonotypes between healthy human individuals (dated by TCRdb to about 2020). About the investigation overall: Three men and two women, aged 18 to 49 years, made up the cohort. For each donor, CD4 naive and CD4 memory were each run on three plates, CD8 naive on two plates, and CD8 memory on one plate. The study deeply sequenced blood TCR repertoires of 5 or 6 healthy adults to estimate repertoire size and the extent of clonotype sharing between individuals. To increase sequencing depth and limit assay-specific biases, different laboratories used diverse techniques to prepare libraries and sequence TCR repertoires. Between about 0.8 and 8.9 billion PBMCs per donor were obtained by leukapheresis.

Study-wide conclusions, independent of this receptor: Sharing across a handful of donors was observed for approximately 5% of naive CD4, around 3.5% of naive CD8, around 2.5% of memory CD4, and around 0.4% of memory CD8 clonotypes. Compared with non-shared clonotypes, clonotypes shared by all four sorted-subset donors had higher generation probabilities. Pairwise subsampling indicated that sequencing depth was expected to affect the degree of clonotype sharing among donors. Sampling was restricted to blood, and TCR repertoires in tissues likely differ from the TCR repertoires found in blood. Rarefaction of sorted-subset datasets indicated incomplete sequencing despite the large sequencing depth. Naive subsets generally had larger estimated clonotype richness than memory subsets did. Because the study included only a small number of donors, the genetic and exposure-history diversity represented was limited.

The germline V gene supplies CDR1 MNHEY and CDR2 SVGAGI. V is reduced by 0 bases and J by 8 bases, leaving a spacing of 8 bases between them. From its cysteine to its phenylalanine, the CDR3 spans 14 amino acids. CDR3 DNA is the only sequence kept; it has 42 bases, read in frame from the first base. CD8 naive samples were CD45RO-negative cells positively selected for CCR7, giving a CD45RA+CCR7+ population that excluded TemRA cells. Donors were healthy HIV-negative adults with no recently reported acute infections or vaccinations. Every donor was a Caucasian adult living in Nashville, Tennessee, USA. After blood collection by leukapheresis, PBMCs were isolated using Ficoll-Histopaque density gradient centrifugation and then cryopreserved in the vapor phase of liquid nitrogen. Analytical flow cytometry was used to check the purity and quantity of every magnetically sorted T cell population. Genomic DNA was isolated from every sorted fraction and measured by UV absorbance on a Nanodrop 2000c.

The sample taken for sequencing was naive CD8+ T cells sorted from blood. What the cell subset or site label conveys for this sample: CD45RA+CCR7+. The origin of this receptor is a man aged 18 to 35 in good health. The receptor chain draws on TRBV6-5 and TRBJ2-6; D gene: possibly TRBD1, on 5 matching bases. The CDR3 region has the sequence CASSYSPGPNVLTF. The DNA sequence is as follows: TGTGCCAGCAGTTACTCGCCAGGGCCCAACGTCCTGACTTTC.